A selection of T cell receptor beta chains follows, all from one sample in a study of cytomegalovirus exposure and HLA in healthy donors. The data were produced by immunoSEQ multiplex PCR, yet TCRdb's version contains in-frame clones alone and is incomplete. The table lists 200,000 to 250,000 clones, 70% to 90% of them singletons. The sequenced sample was PBMCs. These receptors originate from a human donor in good health. CDR3s include the opening cysteine and the closing phenylalanine or tryptophan. The D gene is left open where the match is weak. Size tells how often a clone was seen (once, few, many) or the class of an expanded clone, and some rows leave it out.

TRBJ1-2 | TRBD1 | TRBV7-3 | . | CASSLGGTGGNYGYTF | TGTGCCAGCAGCCTAGGGGGGACAGGGGGCAACTATGGCTACACCTTC
TRBJ1-2 | . | TRBV4-3 | . | CASSQGSSSYGYTF | TGCGCCAGCAGCCAAGGGTCCAGTTCCTATGGCTACACCTTC
TRBJ1-4 | TRBD1 | TRBV19 | . | CASSTGTGPNEKLFF | TGTGCCAGTAGTACCGGGACAGGGCCTAATGAAAAACTGTTTTTT
TRBJ2-3 | . | TRBV10-2 | . | CASNPRGGGTDTQYF | TGCGCCAGCAACCCCAGGGGAGGGGGCACAGATACGCAGTATTTT
TRBJ2-2 | . | TRBV2 | . | CASVPVRMNTGELFF | TGTGCCAGCGTACCGGTGAGAATGAACACCGGGGAGCTGTTTTTT
TRBJ1-5 | . | TRBV19 | . | CASSATAYSNQPQHF | TGTGCCAGTAGTGCAACAGCTTATAGCAATCAGCCCCAGCATTTT
TRBJ2-3 | . | TRBV2 | . | CASSENEVDTQYF | TGTGCCAGCAGTGAAAACGAGGTGGATACGCAGTATTTT
TRBJ2-7 | TRBD1 | TRBV10-3 | . | CAIKPGQGGHEQYF | TGTGCCATCAAACCGGGACAGGGGGGTCACGAGCAGTACTTC
TRBJ1-3 | . | TRBV29-1 | once | CSVETGNSGNTIYF | TGCAGCGTTGAAACAGGGAACTCTGGAAACACCATATATTTT
TRBJ2-7 | TRBD2 | TRBV5-1 | . | CASSDLAGGPEQYF | TGCGCCAGCAGTGACCTAGCGGGAGGTCCCGAGCAGTACTTC
TRBJ2-1 | TRBD2 | TRBV7-6 | . | CASSLGLAGPYPSYNEQFF | TGTGCCAGCAGCTTAGGACTAGCGGGACCCTATCCCTCCTACAATGAGCAGTTCTTC
TRBJ2-1 | . | TRBV2 | . | CASSGTQYNNEQFF | TGTGCCAGCAGTGGGACACAATATAACAATGAGCAGTTCTTC
TRBJ2-5 | TRBD1 | TRBV29-1 | . | CSVQGTETQYF | TGCAGCGTACAGGGGACCGAGACCCAGTACTTC
TRBJ2-5 | . | TRBV6-1 | once | CASSQGATGILETQYF | TGTGCCAGCAGTCAAGGAGCTACAGGGATTCTAGAGACCCAGTACTTC
TRBJ1-1 | . | TRBV19 | . | CASKQGSNTEAFF | TGTGCCAGTAAACAGGGTTCGAACACTGAAGCTTTCTTT
TRBJ2-5 | . | TRBV5-6 | . | CASSLVALRGLETQYF | TGTGCCAGCAGCTTGGTAGCGCTAAGGGGGTTAGAGACCCAGTACTTC
TRBJ2-2 | TRBD2 | TRBV11-2 | . | CASRPTGGTSGKTGELFF | TGTGCCAGCAGACCAACCGGCGGTACTAGCGGGAAAACCGGGGAGCTGTTTTTT
TRBJ2-3 | TRBD1 | TRBV9 | . | CASSLRDRSSTDTQYF | TGTGCCAGCAGCCTACGGGACAGATCTAGCACAGATACGCAGTATTTT
TRBJ2-1 | TRBD2 | TRBV30 | . | CAWREFTSAVEEQFF | TGTGCCTGGAGAGAATTTACTAGCGCGGTCGAGGAGCAGTTCTTC
TRBJ2-3 | . | TRBV5-1 | . | CASSFGEDTQYF | TGCGCCAGCAGCTTCGGGGAAGATACGCAGTATTTT
TRBJ2-7 | TRBD2 | TRBV29-1 | . | CSVEGELAGGPYEQYF | TGCAGCGTTGAAGGGGAACTAGCGGGAGGGCCCTACGAGCAGTACTTC
TRBJ2-7 | . | TRBV7-6 | . | CASASGRDYEQYF | TGTGCCAGTGCTTCGGGGCGGGACTACGAGCAGTACTTC
TRBJ2-3 | TRBD2 | TRBV11-1 | once | CASSAGLAGGLTDTQYF | TGTGCCAGCAGCGCAGGACTAGCGGGAGGGCTCACAGATACGCAGTATTTT
TRBJ2-5 | . | TRBV14 | . | CASSQDSQGETQYF | TGTGCCAGCAGCCAAGATAGTCAGGGAGAGACCCAGTACTTC
TRBJ1-2 | . | TRBV6-1 | . | CASSEAGRGIDF | TGTGCCAGCAGTGAAGCGGGCAGGGGCATTGACTTC
TRBJ2-3 | . | TRBV6-1 | . | CAIDRWAYTDTQYF | TGTGCCATCGATCGATGGGCGTACACAGATACGCAGTATTTT
TRBJ1-1 | . | TRBV9 | . | CASSGAGNTEAFF | TGTGCCAGCAGCGGAGCCGGGAACACTGAAGCTTTCTTT
TRBJ2-1 | TRBD2 | TRBV7-6 | . | CASSLALGRGNEQFF | TGTGCCAGCAGCTTAGCTCTGGGGAGGGGTAATGAGCAGTTCTTC
TRBJ1-1 | . | TRBV5-1 | once | CASSLVGVNTEAFF | TGCGCCAGCAGCTTGGTAGGGGTGAACACTGAAGCTTTCTTT
TRBJ2-1 | TRBD2 | TRBV9 | . | CASSGSGRGNEQFF | TGTGCCAGCAGCGGTAGCGGGAGAGGCAATGAGCAGTTCTTC
TRBJ1-1 | . | TRBV10-3 | few | CAISQNTEAFF | TGTGCCATCAGTCAGAACACTGAAGCTTTCTTT
TRBJ1-4 | TRBD1 | TRBV15 | . | CATSRDGGGRGLNEKLFF | TGTGCCACCAGCAGAGATGGAGGGGGCAGGGGTCTTAATGAAAAACTGTTTTTT
TRBJ1-1 | . | TRBV28 | . | CASSTGFGEAFF | TGTGCCAGCAGTACAGGGTTTGGTGAAGCTTTCTTT
TRBJ2-7 | TRBD2 | TRBV19 | . | CASSIGASGYEQYF | TGTGCCAGTAGTATAGGGGCTAGCGGCTACGAGCAGTACTTC
TRBJ2-2 | . | TRBV7-6 | . | CASSPYDKTGELFF | TGTGCCAGCAGCCCCTACGACAAGACCGGGGAGCTGTTTTTT
TRBJ1-1 | . | TRBV5-5 | . | CASSLLATVRNTEAFF | TGTGCCAGCAGCTTACTCGCGACAGTACGAAACACTGAAGCTTTCTTT
TRBJ2-7 | TRBD1 | TRBV6-1 | . | CASSARGRLYEQYF | TGTGCCAGCAGTGCCAGGGGGCGTCTTTACGAGCAGTACTTC
TRBJ1-2 | . | TRBV29-1 | . | CSVRAGLDYGYTF | TGCAGCGTTAGGGCAGGGTTGGACTATGGCTACACCTTC
TRBJ2-1 | TRBD2 | TRBV7-2 | . | CASSFDTTSGRLYNEQFF | TGTGCCAGCAGCTTCGATACTACTAGCGGGAGACTCTACAATGAGCAGTTCTTC
TRBJ1-1 | TRBD1 | TRBV11-1 | . | CASSLGQGADEAFF | TGTGCCAGCAGCTTAGGACAGGGGGCAGATGAAGCTTTCTTT
TRBJ2-1 | . | TRBV28 | few | CASSLGQLNEQFF | TGTGCCAGCAGTTTAGGGCAGCTCAATGAGCAGTTCTTC
TRBJ2-1 | TRBD2 | TRBV7-3 | . | CASSRARLAGGGNEQFF | TGTGCCAGCAGCCGGGCACGACTAGCGGGAGGCGGGAATGAGCAGTTCTTC
TRBJ1-1 | . | TRBV7-9 | once | CASSLDEVEAFF | TGTGCCAGCAGCTTAGACGAGGTTGAAGCTTTCTTT
TRBJ2-5 | TRBD2 | TRBV7-2 | . | CASSLYSGDQETQYF | TGTGCCAGCAGCCTCTATAGCGGGGACCAAGAGACCCAGTACTTC
TRBJ1-2 | . | TRBV28 | . | CASSQDSSYGYTF | TGTGCCAGCAGTCAAGACAGCAGCTATGGCTACACCTTC
TRBJ1-1 | . | TRBV6-6 | . | CATNSWAGFSEAFF | TGTGCCACCAACTCCTGGGCAGGGTTCTCTGAAGCTTTCTTT
TRBJ2-3 | TRBD1 | TRBV6-5 | . | CASSYSWTGFSDTQYF | TGTGCCAGCAGTTACTCGTGGACAGGGTTTTCAGATACGCAGTATTTT
TRBJ1-1 | TRBD1 | TRBV19 | . | CASSYGTGVNTEAFF | TGTGCCAGTAGTTACGGAACAGGGGTGAACACTGAAGCTTTCTTT